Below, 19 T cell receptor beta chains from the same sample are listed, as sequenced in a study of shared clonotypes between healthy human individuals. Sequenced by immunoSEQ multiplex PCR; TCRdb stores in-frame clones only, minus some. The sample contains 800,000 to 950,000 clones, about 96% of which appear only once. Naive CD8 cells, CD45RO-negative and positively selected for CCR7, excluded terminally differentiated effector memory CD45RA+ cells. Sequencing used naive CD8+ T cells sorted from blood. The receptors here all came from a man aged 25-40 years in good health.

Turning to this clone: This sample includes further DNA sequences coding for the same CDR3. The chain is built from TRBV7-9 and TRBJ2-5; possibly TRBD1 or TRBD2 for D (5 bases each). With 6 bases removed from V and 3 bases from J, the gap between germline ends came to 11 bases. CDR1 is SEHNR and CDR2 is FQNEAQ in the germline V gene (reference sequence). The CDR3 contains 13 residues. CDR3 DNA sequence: TGTGCCAGCAGTTCACAGGAGGAAGAGACCCAGTACTTC. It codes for CASSSQEEETQYF. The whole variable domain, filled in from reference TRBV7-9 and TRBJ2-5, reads DTGVSQNPRHKITKRGQNVTFRCDPISEHNRLYWYRQTLGQGPEFLTYFQNEAQLEKSRLLSDRFSAERPKGSFSTLEIQRTEQGDSAMYLCASSSQEEETQYFGPGTRLLVL.

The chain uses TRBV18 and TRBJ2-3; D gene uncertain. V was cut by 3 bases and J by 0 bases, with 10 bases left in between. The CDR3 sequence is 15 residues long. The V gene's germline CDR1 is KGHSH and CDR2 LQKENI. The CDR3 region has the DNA TGTGCCAGCTCACCTAGAAAAACTAGCACAGATACGCAGTATTTT. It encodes CASSPRKTSTDTQYF.

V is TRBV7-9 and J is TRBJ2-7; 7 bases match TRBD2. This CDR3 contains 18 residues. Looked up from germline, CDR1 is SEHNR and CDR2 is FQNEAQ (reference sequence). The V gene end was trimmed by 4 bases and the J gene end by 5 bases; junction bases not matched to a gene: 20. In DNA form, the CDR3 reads TGTGCCAGCAGCTCACCGAAGACGGGGGGAAGTATTACCAACGAGCAGTACTTC. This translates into CASSSPKTGGSITNEQYF.

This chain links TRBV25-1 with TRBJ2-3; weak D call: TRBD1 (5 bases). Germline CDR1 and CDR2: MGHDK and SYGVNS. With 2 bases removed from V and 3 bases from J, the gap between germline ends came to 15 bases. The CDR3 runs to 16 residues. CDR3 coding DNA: TGTGCCAGCAGTGAACGTCAGGGTCTGGGTACAGATACGCAGTATTTT. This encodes CASSERQGLGTDTQYF.

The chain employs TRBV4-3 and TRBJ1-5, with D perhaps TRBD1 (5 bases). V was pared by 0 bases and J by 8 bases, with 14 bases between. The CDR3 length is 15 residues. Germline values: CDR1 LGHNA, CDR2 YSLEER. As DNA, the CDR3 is TGCGCCAGCAGCCAAGATTATAGGGGCGCGGAGCCCCAGCATTTT. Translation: CASSQDYRGAEPQHF.

The CDR3 nucleotides read TGTGCCAGCAGGACACAGGGGTGGAATGAGCAGTTCTTC. It translates to CASRTQGWNEQFF. This chain uses TRBV21-1 with TRBJ2-1; TRBD1, the table's D call, was not compared with the DNA. TRBV21-1 is classified as a pseudogene. This CDR3 region has 13 residues.

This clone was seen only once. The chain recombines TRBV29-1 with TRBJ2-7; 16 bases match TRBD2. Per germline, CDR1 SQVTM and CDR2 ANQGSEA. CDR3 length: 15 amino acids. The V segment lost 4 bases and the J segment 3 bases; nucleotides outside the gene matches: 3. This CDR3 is CSVGGLAGGIYEQYF. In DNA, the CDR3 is TGCAGCGTTGGGGGACTAGCGGGAGGGATCTACGAGCAGTACTTC.

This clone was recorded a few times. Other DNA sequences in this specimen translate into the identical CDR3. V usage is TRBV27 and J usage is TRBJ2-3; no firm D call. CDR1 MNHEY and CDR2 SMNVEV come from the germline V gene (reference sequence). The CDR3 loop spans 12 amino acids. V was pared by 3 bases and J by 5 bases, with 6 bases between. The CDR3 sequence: CASSLLGDTQYF. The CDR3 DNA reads TGTGCCAGCAGTTTGTTGGGAGATACGCAGTATTTT.

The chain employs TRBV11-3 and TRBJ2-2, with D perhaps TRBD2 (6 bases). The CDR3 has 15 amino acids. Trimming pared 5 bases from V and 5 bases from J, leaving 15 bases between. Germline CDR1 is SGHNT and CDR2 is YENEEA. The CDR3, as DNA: TGTGCCAGCAGCCCCCGGGGGACGGGGACCGGGGAGCTGTTTTTT. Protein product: CASSPRGTGTGELFF.

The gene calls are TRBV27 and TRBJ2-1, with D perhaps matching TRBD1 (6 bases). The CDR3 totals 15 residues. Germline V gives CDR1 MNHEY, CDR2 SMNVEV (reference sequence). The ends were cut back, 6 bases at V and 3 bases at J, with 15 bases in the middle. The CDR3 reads CASSPRQGFYNEQFF. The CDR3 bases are TGTGCCAGCAGCCCCCGGCAGGGGTTCTACAATGAGCAGTTCTTC.

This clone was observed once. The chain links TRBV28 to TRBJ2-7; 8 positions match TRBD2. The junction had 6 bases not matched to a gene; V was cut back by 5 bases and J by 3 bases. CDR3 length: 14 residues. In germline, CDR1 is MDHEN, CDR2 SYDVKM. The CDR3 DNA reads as TGTGCCAGCAGTCGCGCCGGGACTAGCTACGAGCAGTACTTC. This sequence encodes CASSRAGTSYEQYF.

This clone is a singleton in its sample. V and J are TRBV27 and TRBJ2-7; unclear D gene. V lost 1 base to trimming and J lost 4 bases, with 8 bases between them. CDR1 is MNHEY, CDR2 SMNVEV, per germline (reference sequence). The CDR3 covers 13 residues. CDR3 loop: CASSLLSLYEQYF. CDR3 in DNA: TGTGCCAGCAGTTTATTATCGTTATACGAGCAGTACTTC.

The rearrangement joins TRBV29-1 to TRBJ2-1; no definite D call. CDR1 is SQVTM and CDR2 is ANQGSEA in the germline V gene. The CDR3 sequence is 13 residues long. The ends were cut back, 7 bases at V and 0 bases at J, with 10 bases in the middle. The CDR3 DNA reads TGCAGCGCCTTTTCGAGCTCCTACAATGAGCAGTTCTTC. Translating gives CSAFSSSYNEQFF.

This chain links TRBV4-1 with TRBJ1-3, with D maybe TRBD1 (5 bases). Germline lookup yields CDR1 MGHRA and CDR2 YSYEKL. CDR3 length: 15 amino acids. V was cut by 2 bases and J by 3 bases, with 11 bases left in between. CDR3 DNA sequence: TGCGCCAGCAGCCAACTTCCGACAGATGGAAACACCATATATTTT. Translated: CASSQLPTDGNTIYF.

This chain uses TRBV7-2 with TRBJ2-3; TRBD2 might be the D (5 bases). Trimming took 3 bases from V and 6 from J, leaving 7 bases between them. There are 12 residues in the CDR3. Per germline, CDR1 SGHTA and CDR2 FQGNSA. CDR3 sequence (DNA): TGTGCCAGCAGCTTCCGAGGGGATACGCAGTATTTT. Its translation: CASSFRGDTQYF.

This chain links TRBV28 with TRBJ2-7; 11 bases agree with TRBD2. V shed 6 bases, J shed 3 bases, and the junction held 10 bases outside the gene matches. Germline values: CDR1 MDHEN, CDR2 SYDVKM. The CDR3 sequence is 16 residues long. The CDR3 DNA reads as TGTGCCAGCAGCTTCCTAACTAGCGGGAGTTTCTACGAGCAGTACTTC. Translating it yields CASSFLTSGSFYEQYF.

CDR3 protein: CASWEQGKGSYNEQFF. CDR3 in DNA: TGTGCCAGCTGGGAACAGGGCAAAGGGAGTTACAATGAGCAGTTCTTC. This sequence joins TRBV28 and TRBJ2-1; D possibly corresponds to TRBD1 (6 bases). This CDR3 contains 16 residues. Trimming took off 8 bases at V and 4 bases at J, with 21 bases between the two ends. CDR1 and CDR2 from the germline V gene are MDHEN and SYDVKM.

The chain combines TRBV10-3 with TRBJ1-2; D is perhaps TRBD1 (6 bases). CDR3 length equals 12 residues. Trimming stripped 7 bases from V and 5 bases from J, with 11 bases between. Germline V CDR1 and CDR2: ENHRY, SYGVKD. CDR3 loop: CAITPDSYGYTF. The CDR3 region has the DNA TGTGCCATCACCCCGGACAGTTATGGCTACACCTTC.

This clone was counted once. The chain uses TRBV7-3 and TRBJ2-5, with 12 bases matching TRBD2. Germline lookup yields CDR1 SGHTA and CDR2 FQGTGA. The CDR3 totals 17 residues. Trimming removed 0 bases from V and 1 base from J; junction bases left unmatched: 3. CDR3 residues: CASSLTGLAGIQETQYF. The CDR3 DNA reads TGTGCCAGCAGCTTAACCGGACTAGCGGGAATCCAAGAGACCCAGTACTTC.